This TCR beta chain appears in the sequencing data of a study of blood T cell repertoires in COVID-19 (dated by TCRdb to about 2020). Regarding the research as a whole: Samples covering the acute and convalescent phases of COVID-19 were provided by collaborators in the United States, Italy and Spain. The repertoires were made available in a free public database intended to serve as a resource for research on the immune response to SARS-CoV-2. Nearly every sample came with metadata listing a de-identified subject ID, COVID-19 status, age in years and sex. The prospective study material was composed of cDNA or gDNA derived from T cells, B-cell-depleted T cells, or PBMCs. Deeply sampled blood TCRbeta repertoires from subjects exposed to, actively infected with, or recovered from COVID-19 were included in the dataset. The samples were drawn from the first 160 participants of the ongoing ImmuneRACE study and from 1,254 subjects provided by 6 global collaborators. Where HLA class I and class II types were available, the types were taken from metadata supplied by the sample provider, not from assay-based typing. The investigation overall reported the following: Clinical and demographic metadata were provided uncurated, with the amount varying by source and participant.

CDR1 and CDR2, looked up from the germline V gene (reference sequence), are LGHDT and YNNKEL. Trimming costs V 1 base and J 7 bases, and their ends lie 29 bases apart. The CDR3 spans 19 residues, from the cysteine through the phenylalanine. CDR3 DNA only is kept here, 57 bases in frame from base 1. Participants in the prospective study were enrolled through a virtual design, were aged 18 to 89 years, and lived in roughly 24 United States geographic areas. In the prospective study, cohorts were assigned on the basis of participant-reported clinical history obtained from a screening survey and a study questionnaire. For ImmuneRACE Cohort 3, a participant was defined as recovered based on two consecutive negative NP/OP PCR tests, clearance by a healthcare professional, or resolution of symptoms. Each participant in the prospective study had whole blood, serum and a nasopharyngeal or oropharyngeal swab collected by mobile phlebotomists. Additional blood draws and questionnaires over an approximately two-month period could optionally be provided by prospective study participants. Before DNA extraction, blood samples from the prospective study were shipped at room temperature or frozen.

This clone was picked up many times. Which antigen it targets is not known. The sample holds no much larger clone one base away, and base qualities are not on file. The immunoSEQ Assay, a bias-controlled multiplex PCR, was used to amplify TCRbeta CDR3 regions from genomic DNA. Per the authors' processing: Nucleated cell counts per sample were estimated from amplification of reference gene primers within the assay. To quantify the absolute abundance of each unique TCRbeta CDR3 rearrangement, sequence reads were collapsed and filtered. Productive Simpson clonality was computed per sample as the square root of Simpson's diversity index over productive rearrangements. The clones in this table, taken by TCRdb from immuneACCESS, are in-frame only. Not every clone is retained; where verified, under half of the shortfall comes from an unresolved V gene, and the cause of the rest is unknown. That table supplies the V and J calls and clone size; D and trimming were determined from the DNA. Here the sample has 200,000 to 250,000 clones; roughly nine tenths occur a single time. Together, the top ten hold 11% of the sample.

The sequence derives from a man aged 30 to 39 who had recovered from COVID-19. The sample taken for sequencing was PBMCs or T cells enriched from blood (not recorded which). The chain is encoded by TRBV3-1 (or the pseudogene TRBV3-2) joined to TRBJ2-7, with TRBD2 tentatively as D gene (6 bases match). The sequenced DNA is TGTGCCAGCAGCCAAGGGGCGCCGACTGGGACCGGGGGAATATCGGAGCAGTACTTC. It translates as CASSQGAPTGTGGISEQYF.